The 4 T cell receptor beta chains reported below all come from one sample, sequenced in a study of cytomegalovirus exposure and HLA in healthy donors. PCR was performed using 60 Vbeta and 13 Jbeta primers. The data were produced by immunoSEQ multiplex PCR, yet TCRdb's version contains in-frame clones alone and is incomplete. The table has 150,000 to 200,000 clones, roughly 80% seen once. The sequenced sample consisted of PBMCs. The receptors stem from a human donor in good health.

The rearrangement joins TRBV9 to TRBJ1-2, with D possibly TRBD1 on 5 matching bases. The CDR3 sequence is 16 residues long. CDR1 is SGDLS and CDR2 is YYNGEE in the germline V gene. Trimming shortened V by 3 bases and J by 3 bases, and 18 bases separated the two germline ends. The CDR3 spells CASSGGGADGHYGYTF. For the CDR3, the DNA is TGTGCCAGCAGCGGCGGAGGGGCGGACGGTCACTATGGCTACACCTTC.

This chain links TRBV5-1 with TRBJ2-2, with D maybe TRBD2 (6 bases). Germline-derived CDR1 and CDR2 are SGHRS and YFSETQ. The V and J ends lost 7 bases and 4 bases respectively, with 26 bases between them. The CDR3 is made up of 18 amino acids. The CDR3 spells CASSLLGRGSGGTGELFF. CDR3 nucleotides: TGCGCCAGCTCGCTGCTCGGTCGGGGGAGTGGGGGCACCGGGGAGCTGTTTTTT.

This sequence joins TRBV11-2 and TRBJ1-2; 9 bases are a match to TRBD1. Trimming at V came to 1 base and at J to 0 bases, leaving 3 bases not matched to a gene. There are 16 residues in the CDR3. Germline CDR1 is SGHAT and CDR2 is FQNNGV. As DNA, the CDR3 is TGTGCCAGCAGCTTAGGACAGGGGGGTCCTAACTATGGCTACACCTTC. This translates into CASSLGQGGPNYGYTF.

V usage is TRBV9 and J usage is TRBJ2-1; maybe TRBD2 (7 bases). V lost 4 bases and J 8 bases, leaving 19 bases between the germline ends. The CDR3 contains 15 residues. Per the germline V gene, CDR1 is SGDLS and CDR2 is YYNGEE. CDR3 sequence reads: CASSPVGGRDDEQFF. The CDR3 nucleotides are TGTGCCAGCAGCCCAGTGGGGGGGCGCGACGATGAGCAGTTCTTC.